This paragraph covers one T cell receptor beta chain sequence. The PCR employed 60 Vbeta primers together with 13 Jbeta primers. Profiled with immunoSEQ multiplex PCR; TCRdb holds only in-frame clones, not every one. The table lists around 190,000 clones, with 0.75% to 1% in the top ten. These data are taken from a study of cytomegalovirus exposure and HLA in healthy donors. The V gene end was trimmed by 6 bases and the J gene end by 4 bases; junction bases not matched to a gene: 5. CDR1 is SQVTM, CDR2 ANQGSEA, per germline. This CDR3 has 14 amino acids. The receptor comes from a woman in her thirties in good health and CMV-seropositive. The J gene is TRBJ2-1, the V gene TRBV29-1, with TRBD2 matching 11 bases. Sequenced sample: PBMCs. The CDR3 region is CSVAGTSGYNEQFF. The CDR3 region has the DNA TGCAGCGTCGCCGGGACTAGCGGTTACAATGAGCAGTTCTTC.